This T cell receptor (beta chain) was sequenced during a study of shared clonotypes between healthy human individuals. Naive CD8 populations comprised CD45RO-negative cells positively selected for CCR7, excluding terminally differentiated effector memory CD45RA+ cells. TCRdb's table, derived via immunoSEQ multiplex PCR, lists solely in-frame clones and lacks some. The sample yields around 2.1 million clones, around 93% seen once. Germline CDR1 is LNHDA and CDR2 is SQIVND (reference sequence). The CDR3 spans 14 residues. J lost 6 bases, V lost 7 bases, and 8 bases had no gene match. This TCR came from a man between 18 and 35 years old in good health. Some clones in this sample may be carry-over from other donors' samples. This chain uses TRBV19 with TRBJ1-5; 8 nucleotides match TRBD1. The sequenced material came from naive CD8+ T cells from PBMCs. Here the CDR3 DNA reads TGTGCCAGTACCCCGGGACAGGCGGCTCAGCCCCAGCATTTT. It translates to CASTPGQAAQPQHF.